The 12 T cell receptor beta chains below were found in one sample sequenced in a study of response to subunit inactivated influenza vaccine. TCRdb re-called the RT-PCR reads with MiXCR, one entry per CDR3 protein. The sample gives 530,000 or so distinct CDR3 sequences, 14% of which show up once; approximately 10% is in the top ten. This sample comprised PBMCs from blood, obtained less than 13 days after vaccination. The source is a man between 50 and 59 years old who received an inactivated influenza vaccine.

In this sample, this clonotype turned up a few times. The gene calls are TRBV19 and TRBJ2-3; 12 nucleotides agree with TRBD1. V gave up 3 bases and J gave up 2 bases; unmatched junction bases: 6. From germline, CDR1 is LNHDA and CDR2 SQIVND (reference sequence). The CDR3 loop spans 17 amino acids. In DNA form, the CDR3 reads TGTGCCAGTAGTATCTCGGGACAGGGGGCTTTCACAGATACGCAGTATTTT. It yields the protein CASSISGQGAFTDTQYF.

This chain uses TRBV6-6 with TRBJ1-2; TRBD1 is a possible D gene (5 bases). The V and J ends lost 7 bases and 7 bases respectively, with 19 bases between them. Germline values: CDR1 MNHNY, CDR2 SVGAGI (reference sequence). This CDR3 comprises 14 residues. The CDR3: CASTPDRSPAGYTF. The CDR3 nucleotides read TGTGCCAGCACCCCTGACAGATCACCCGCTGGCTACACCTTC.

This clonotype has only a few counts. The chain uses TRBV12-3 or TRBV12-4 and TRBJ2-3; unclear D gene. The CDR3 has 14 amino acids. V dropped 1 base and J dropped 4 bases, with 9 bases sitting between them. CDR3 residues: CASSLGSLSDTQYF. The CDR3 bases are TGTGCCAGCAGTTTAGGGTCTCTCTCAGATACGCAGTATTTT.

This clonotype was detected only a few times. This chain connects TRBV25-1 to TRBJ2-1; D call uncertain. There are 15 residues in the CDR3. The V gene's germline CDR1 is MGHDK and CDR2 SYGVNS. With 4 bases removed from V and 0 bases from J, the gap between germline ends came to 10 bases. CDR3 in amino acids: CASSAGPSSYNEQFF. CDR3 sequence (DNA): TGTGCCAGCAGTGCCGGGCCGAGCTCCTACAATGAGCAGTTCTTC. Filled out from reference TRBV25-1 and TRBJ2-1, the complete variable domain reads EADIYQTPRYLVIGTGKKITLECSQTMGHDKMYWYQQDPGMELHLIHYSYGVNSTEKGDLSSESTVSRIRTEHFPLTLESARPSHTSQYLCASSAGPSSYNEQFFGPGTRLTVL.

Ten or more counts support this clonotype. The V gene is TRBV12-3 or TRBV12-4, the J gene TRBJ2-3, with no clear D. The CDR3 has 12 residues. V was pared by 6 bases and J by 7 bases, with 11 bases between. The CDR3 DNA is TGTGCCAGCAGCCTCCTAGACAATACGCAGTATTTT. It specifies CASSLLDNTQYF.

This clonotype showed up just a few times. The chain uses TRBV5-5 and TRBJ2-5, with 8 bases that match TRBD2. V was pared by 0 bases and J by 2 bases, with 6 bases of the junction left unmatched. The CDR3 runs 16 residues. Per germline, CDR1 SGHKS and CDR2 YYEKEE (reference sequence). CDR3 nucleotides: TGTGCCAGCAGCTTGGCAACTAGCGGCAAACAAGAGACCCAGTACTTC. Translation: CASSLATSGKQETQYF.

This clonotype has more than one count but fewer than ten. The chain carries TRBV29-1 and TRBJ2-5; tentatively, D is TRBD2 (6 bases). Germline CDR1 reads SQVTM; CDR2 reads ANQGSEA. The CDR3 is 13 amino acids. Trimming took off 6 bases at V and 3 bases at J, with 14 bases between the two ends. The CDR3 nucleotides are TGCAGCGTGGCCAGGGACTTGAAAGAGACCCAGTACTTC. Translation gives CSVARDLKETQYF.

The V and J genes are TRBV7-2 and TRBJ2-3; 11 nucleotides match TRBD1. Germline CDR1 is SGHTA and CDR2 is FQGNSA. The CDR3 has 15 amino acids. The V gene end was trimmed by 4 bases and the J gene end by 2 bases; junction bases not matched to a gene: 2. CDR3 nucleotides: TGTGCCAGCAGCTGGGACAGGGGGTTCACAGATACGCAGTATTTT. Translating gives CASSWDRGFTDTQYF.

This clonotype was detected many times. This sequence joins TRBV29-1 and TRBJ2-3; D is unresolved. Germline CDR1 reads SQVTM; CDR2 reads ANQGSEA. V gave up 2 bases and J gave up 3 bases, with 6 bases separating them. CDR3 size: 12 residues. CDR3 region: CSVESSTDTQYF. CDR3 DNA sequence: TGCAGCGTTGAATCGTCGACAGATACGCAGTATTTT.

The chain recombines TRBV29-1 with TRBJ2-2, with TRBD1 matching over 8 bases. The germline V gene has CDR1 SQVTM and CDR2 ANQGSEA. With V trimmed by 6 bases and J by 5 bases, 5 bases remained unmatched. CDR3 size: 13 residues. CDR3 sequence reads: CSVDRGRTGELFF. In nucleotides, the CDR3 is TGCAGCGTCGACAGGGGCCGGACCGGGGAGCTGTTTTTT.

This clonotype was detected a few times. The V call is TRBV9, the J call TRBJ2-2; TRBD1 or TRBD2 may be the D gene (6 bases each). The CDR3 has 16 residues. V lost 4 bases, J lost 0 bases, and 13 bases lay in between. Germline lookup yields CDR1 SGDLS and CDR2 YYNGEE. Here the CDR3 reads CASSPGGGPNTGELFF. The CDR3 nucleotides are TGTGCCAGCAGCCCGGGTGGGGGGCCGAACACCGGGGAGCTGTTTTTT.

Comments on this clonotype: This clone may be a read error of a much larger clone one base away. This chain connects TRBV20-1 to TRBJ2-3; D possibly corresponds to TRBD2 (5 bases). CDR3 length: 15 residues. Trimming cost V 2 bases and J 2 bases, with 14 bases left between them. Per germline, CDR1 DFQATT and CDR2 SNEGSKA (reference sequence). The DNA for the CDR3 is TGCAGTGCTAGACTACCGGGGATGGCCACAGATACGCAGTATTTT. This sequence encodes CSARLPGMATDTQYF.